Below are 29 T cell receptor beta chains sequenced from a single sample in a study of T cell responses to AZD1222 COVID-19 vaccine (dated by TCRdb to 2020 to 2023). Sample time point, as interpreted from the label and publication: about 28 days (+/-7) after the second vaccine dose. This specimen's treatment or condition label, per the study, means: meningococcal conjugate vaccine given as trial control. The library was generated by the immunoSEQ multiplex PCR assay. TCRdb took over this immuneACCESS table, retaining in-frame rearrangements with V and J assigned. Such tables are incomplete; in checked studies, under half of the missing clones stem from an unresolved V gene, and the remainder is unexplained. The sample table holds around 150,000 clones, of which 85% were seen once. The ten largest account for around 8.3% of the sample. The sample in question was peripheral blood, obtained 28 days after the second dose of the MenACWY control vaccine. These receptors originate from an adult who received the MenACWY meningococcal vaccine as a control.

The V and J genes are TRBV5-6 and TRBJ2-7; TRBD1 might be the D (6 bases). This CDR3 spans 14 amino acids. Looked up from germline, CDR1 is SGHDT and CDR2 is YYEEEE. Trimming took off 7 bases at V and 1 base at J, with 15 bases between the two ends. The CDR3 coding sequence is TGTGCCAGCGGATTCGACAGGAATTCCTACGAGCAGTACTTC. This encodes CASGFDRNSYEQYF. The full variable domain, completed using reference TRBV5-6 and TRBJ2-7, is DAGVTQSPTHLIKTRGQQVTLRCSPKSGHDTVSWYQQALGQGPQFIFQYYEEEERQRGNFPDRFSGHQFPNYSSELNVNALLLGDSALYLCASGFDRNSYEQYFGPGTRLTVT.

The rearrangement links TRBV20-1 to TRBJ1-2; D remains unclear. CDR3 size: 12 residues. V lost 3 bases and J lost 4, with 9 bases in between. Germline V gene data show CDR1 as DFQATT and CDR2 as SNEGSKA (reference sequence). DNA for the CDR3: TGCAGTGCTAGTCGGCAGCTCTATGGCTACACCTTC. It is translated as CSASRQLYGYTF.

The chain carries TRBV18 and TRBJ2-7; D is ambiguous. Trimming pared 3 bases from V and 5 bases from J, leaving 11 bases between. This CDR3 spans 13 amino acids. Germline V gives CDR1 KGHSH, CDR2 LQKENI. CDR3 protein: CASSPPPQNEQYV. The CDR3 bases are TGTGCCAGCTCACCCCCTCCCCAGAACGAGCAGTACGTC.

This rearrangement joins TRBV7-9 to TRBJ1-2, with D tentatively TRBD1 (6 bases). The CDR3 contains 14 residues. Germline CDR1 and CDR2: SEHNR and FQNEAQ (reference sequence). V lost 7 bases and J lost 3, with 15 bases in between. The DNA of the CDR3 is TGTGCCAGCACCCGTAGGGGGGTTGACTATGGCTACACCTTC. Amino acids: CASTRRGVDYGYTF.

The chain is built from TRBV4-3 and TRBJ1-6; no firm D call. Trimming took off 3 bases at V and 6 bases at J, with 3 bases between the two ends. This CDR3 spans 12 amino acids. CDR1 and CDR2 from the germline V gene are LGHNA and YSLEER. CDR3 sequence reads: CASSHRNSPLHF. The CDR3 bases are TGCGCCAGCAGCCATCGTAATTCACCCCTCCACTTT.

This clone was recorded only once. The gene calls are TRBV7-9 and TRBJ2-5; D may be TRBD2 (5 bases). The CDR3 is 12 residues long. V dropped 4 bases and J dropped 5 bases, with 8 bases sitting between them. Looked up from germline, CDR1 is SEHNR and CDR2 is FQNEAQ (reference sequence). The CDR3 here is CASSWWEETQYF. The CDR3 DNA reads as TGTGCCAGCAGCTGGTGGGAGGAGACCCAGTACTTC.

Sample share makes this clone medium-sized. This chain joins TRBV5-8 and TRBJ2-2, with D tentatively TRBD2 (6 bases). CDR3 length: 13 residues. In germline, CDR1 is SGHTS, CDR2 YDEGEE. V lost 9 bases and J 4 bases, leaving 13 bases between the germline ends. CDR3 nucleotide sequence: TGTGCCAAGTCCGGGAGAAGCACCGGGGAGCTGTTTTTT. Its protein is CAKSGRSTGELFF.

The genes are TRBV5-1 and TRBJ2-6; D unclear. The germline V gene has CDR1 SGHRS and CDR2 YFSETQ. The CDR3 is 14 amino acids. The V gene lost 2 bases and the J gene lost 4 bases, with 7 bases spanning the gap. The CDR3 loop is CASSLTTGANVLTF. The CDR3 region has the DNA TGCGCCAGCAGCTTAACGACAGGGGCCAACGTCCTGACTTTC. The full variable domain, with the rest looked up from reference TRBV5-1 and TRBJ2-6, is KAGVTQTPRYLIKTRGQQVTLSCSPISGHRSVSWYQQTPGQGLQFLFEYFSETQRNKGNFPGRFSGRQFSNSRSEMNVSTLELGDSALYLCASSLTTGANVLTFGAGSRLTVL.

CDR3 DNA: TGTGCCAGCAGCTTAGCACTGAGCTCCTACAATGAGCAGTTCTTC. It codes for CASSLALSSYNEQFF. The chain combines TRBV11-2 with TRBJ2-1; D is undetermined. Looked up from germline, CDR1 is SGHAT and CDR2 is FQNNGV. Trimming removed 1 base from V and 0 bases from J, with 7 bases in between. CDR3 size: 15 residues.

The chain couples TRBV10-2 to TRBJ1-5, with 9 bases identical to TRBD1. CDR1 and CDR2 (germline): WSHSY, SAAADI. The CDR3 has 15 amino acids. The V and J ends lost 6 bases and 5 bases, in that order; junction bases with no gene match: 8. CDR3 DNA sequence: TGCGCCAGCAGACTGGGACAGGGAATACATCAGCCCCAGCATTTT. Translating gives CASRLGQGIHQPQHF.

This chain joins TRBV9 and TRBJ1-1; D is ambiguous. Germline assignment: CDR1 SGDLS and CDR2 YYNGEE. With 4 bases removed from V and 0 bases from J, the gap between germline ends came to 10 bases. This CDR3 contains 14 residues. This CDR3 is CASSLFEMNTEAFF. The DNA of the CDR3 is TGTGCCAGCAGCTTATTTGAGATGAACACTGAAGCTTTCTTT.

V is TRBV5-4 and J is TRBJ2-2; a possible D gene is TRBD2 (6 bases). CDR1 is SGHNT and CDR2 is YYREEE in the germline V gene (reference sequence). The ends were cut back, 10 bases at V and 2 bases at J, with 18 bases in the middle. The CDR3 consists of 15 residues. The CDR3 loop reads CASREGGPNTGELFF. The CDR3 coding sequence is TGTGCCTCCAGAGAGGGAGGCCCCAACACCGGGGAGCTGTTTTTT.

The CDR3 region is CASSERGFGETQYF. The CDR3 DNA sequence: TGTGCCAGCAGTGAACGCGGGTTCGGTGAGACCCAGTACTTC. The chain links TRBV6-1 to TRBJ2-5, with D perhaps TRBD2 (5 bases). The ends were cut back, 2 bases at V and 5 bases at J, with 12 bases in the middle. The germline V gene has CDR1 MNHNS and CDR2 SASEGT. The CDR3 covers 14 residues.

This sequence joins TRBV11-1 and TRBJ2-5, with D possibly called TRBD1 or TRBD2 (6 bases each). Deletions cut 6 bases from V and 5 bases from J, with 22 bases between. CDR1 and CDR2 (germline): SGHAT, FQDESV (reference sequence). The CDR3 runs 16 residues. The chain's CDR3 is CASSFPVSGGAETQYF. The CDR3 DNA is TGTGCCAGCAGTTTCCCCGTGTCCGGGGGCGCCGAGACCCAGTACTTC. Full variable domain (missing parts from reference TRBV11-1 and TRBJ2-5): EAEVAQSPRYKITEKSQAVAFWCDPISGHATLYWYRQILGQGPELLVQFQDESVVDDSQLPKDRFSAERLKGVDSTLKIQPAELGDSAMYLCASSFPVSGGAETQYFGPGTRLLVL.

This clone was seen just once. The CDR3 loop is CATSEGGPKGYTF. CDR3 DNA: TGTGCCACCAGTGAGGGGGGTCCGAAGGGCTACACCTTC. V is TRBV24-1 and J is TRBJ1-2, with D possibly TRBD1 on 5 matching bases. CDR1 is KGHDR, CDR2 SFDVKD, per germline. The CDR3 runs to 13 residues. Trimming shortened V by 4 bases and J by 8 bases, and 13 bases separated the two germline ends.

This sequence joins TRBV19 and TRBJ2-6, with D perhaps given as TRBD1 or TRBD2 (5 bases each). V shed 5 bases and J shed 0 bases, with 23 bases lying between them. The CDR3 runs to 20 residues. CDR1 and CDR2 from the germline V gene are LNHDA and SQIVND (reference sequence). The CDR3 sequence is CASSLSPGRRSLSGANVLTF. The DNA for the CDR3 is TGTGCCAGTAGTCTCTCTCCGGGACGTAGGTCCCTCTCTGGGGCCAACGTCCTGACTTTC.

The V call is TRBV9, the J call TRBJ1-6; 8 bases are shared with TRBD1. The V and J ends lost 0 bases and 7 bases, in that order; junction bases with no gene match: 6. The CDR3 is 16 residues long. The germline V gene has CDR1 SGDLS and CDR2 YYNGEE. For the CDR3, the DNA is TGTGCCAGCAGCGTAGACCCCAGGGGGCCAAATTCACCCCTCCACTTT. This codes for CASSVDPRGPNSPLHF.

V usage is TRBV19 and J usage is TRBJ2-7, with D possibly matching TRBD1 (6 bases). Germline CDR1 and CDR2: LNHDA and SQIVND (reference sequence). This CDR3 spans 14 amino acids. Trimming stripped 5 bases from V and 2 bases from J, with 13 bases between. CDR3 loop: CASSGASGAYEQYF. For the CDR3, the DNA is TGTGCCAGTAGTGGCGCATCAGGGGCCTACGAGCAGTACTTC. Full variable domain (missing parts from reference TRBV19 and TRBJ2-7): DGGITQSPKYLFRKEGQNVTLSCEQNLNHDAMYWYRQDPGQGLRLIYYSQIVNDFQKGDIAEGYSVSREKKESFPLTVTSAQKNPTAFYLCASSGASGAYEQYFGPGTRLTVT.

This chain links TRBV6-5 with TRBJ2-7, with 9 bases that match TRBD2. The CDR3 spans 15 residues. V shed 7 bases, J shed 6 bases, and the junction held 13 bases outside the gene matches. Germline V CDR1 and CDR2: MNHEY, SVGAGI. The CDR3 here is CASTPPAGGSPEQYF. The CDR3 DNA reads TGTGCCAGCACCCCTCCAGCGGGAGGCTCCCCCGAGCAGTACTTC.

The CDR3 nucleotides are TGTGCCTGGAGTCTCTTAGCGGGAGATGTCTTCGATGAGCAGTTCTTC. This codes for CAWSLLAGDVFDEQFF. V and J are TRBV30 and TRBJ2-1; 9 bases agree with TRBD2. The J segment lost 8 bases and the V segment lost 2 bases, leaving 13 bases of the junction unmatched. From germline, CDR1 is GTSNPN and CDR2 SVGIG (reference sequence). The CDR3 length is 16 residues.

The V gene is TRBV9, the J gene TRBJ2-5; TRBD2 might be the D (5 bases). Germline V CDR1 and CDR2: SGDLS, YYNGEE. V was clipped by 4 bases and J by 4 bases, with 17 bases between them. The CDR3 extends over 15 amino acids. CDR3 nucleotide sequence: TGTGCCAGCAGCCCCAGGACGGCCCGGGGAGAGACCCAGTACTTC. Its protein product is CASSPRTARGETQYF.

This chain joins TRBV6-2 or TRBV6-3 and TRBJ1-5; TRBD1 matches 9 bases. Looked up from germline, CDR1 is MNHEY and CDR2 is SVGEGT. The length of the CDR3 is 15 residues. The J segment lost 5 bases and the V segment lost 4 bases, leaving 6 bases of the junction unmatched. The CDR3 loop is CASSSGQGLHQPQHF. CDR3 DNA: TGTGCCAGCAGTTCGGGACAGGGCCTCCATCAGCCCCAGCATTTT.

V and J are TRBV30 and TRBJ1-3; D may be TRBD1 (6 bases). The germline gives CDR1 GTSNPN, CDR2 SVGIG (reference sequence). This CDR3 region has 18 residues. V dropped 0 bases and J dropped 2 bases, with 20 bases sitting between them. The CDR3 DNA is TGTGCCTGGAGTGTACAATTGGTCGGGGGGCTTGCTGGAAACACCATATATTTT. This gives the protein CAWSVQLVGGLAGNTIYF.

V gene TRBV5-1 combines with J gene TRBJ2-2; D uncertain. Germline-derived CDR1 and CDR2 are SGHRS and YFSETQ. This CDR3 comprises 13 residues. Trimming shortened V by 0 bases and J by 7 bases, and 7 bases separated the two germline ends. The CDR3 DNA follows: TGCGCCAGCAGCTTGGCAGTCTTCGGGGAGCTGTTTTTT. Translation: CASSLAVFGELFF.

J is TRBJ2-2 and V is TRBV2; D is possibly TRBD1 (6 bases). This CDR3 has 14 amino acids. Germline CDR1 and CDR2: SNHLY and FYNNEI. Trimming cost V 3 bases and J 4 bases, with 9 bases left between them. CDR3 loop: CASSETGFTGELFF. For the CDR3, the DNA is TGTGCCAGCAGTGAGACAGGTTTCACCGGGGAGCTGTTTTTT.

This clone was observed once. The rearrangement links TRBV7-9 to TRBJ1-2, with D possibly being TRBD1 (6 bases). The CDR3 totals 13 residues. CDR1 is SEHNR and CDR2 is FQNEAQ in the germline V gene (reference sequence). The V end lost 2 bases, the J end lost 4 bases, and 8 bases lay between the germline ends. The chain's CDR3 is CASSLQGLYGYTF. The CDR3, as DNA: TGTGCCAGCAGCTTACAGGGGCTCTATGGCTACACCTTC.

The chain joins TRBV5-1 to TRBJ1-6; D call uncertain. The germline gives CDR1 SGHRS, CDR2 YFSETQ. The CDR3 is 13 residues long. The germline V and J ends were trimmed by 3 bases and 6 bases, with 7 bases remaining between them. CDR3 protein: CASSYRLNSPLHF. For the CDR3, the DNA is TGCGCCAGCAGCTATAGACTTAATTCACCCCTCCACTTT.

The J gene is TRBJ2-1, the V gene TRBV19; the match to TRBD1 covers 9 bases. The germline gives CDR1 LNHDA, CDR2 SQIVND (reference sequence). The CDR3 spans 15 residues. J lost 1 base, V lost 6 bases, and 4 bases had no gene match. The CDR3 loop reads CASRTGGRSYNEQFF. The CDR3 DNA follows: TGTGCCAGTAGAACAGGGGGCCGGTCCTACAATGAGCAGTTCTTC.

This sequence joins TRBV7-2 and TRBJ2-7; D is uncertain. The germline V gene encodes CDR1 SGHTA and CDR2 FQGNSA. The CDR3 sequence is 11 residues long. V lost 5 bases and J 3 bases, leaving 5 bases between the germline ends. The chain's CDR3 is CASSRNYEQYF. CDR3 nucleotide sequence: TGTGCCAGCAGCCGAAACTACGAGCAGTACTTC.